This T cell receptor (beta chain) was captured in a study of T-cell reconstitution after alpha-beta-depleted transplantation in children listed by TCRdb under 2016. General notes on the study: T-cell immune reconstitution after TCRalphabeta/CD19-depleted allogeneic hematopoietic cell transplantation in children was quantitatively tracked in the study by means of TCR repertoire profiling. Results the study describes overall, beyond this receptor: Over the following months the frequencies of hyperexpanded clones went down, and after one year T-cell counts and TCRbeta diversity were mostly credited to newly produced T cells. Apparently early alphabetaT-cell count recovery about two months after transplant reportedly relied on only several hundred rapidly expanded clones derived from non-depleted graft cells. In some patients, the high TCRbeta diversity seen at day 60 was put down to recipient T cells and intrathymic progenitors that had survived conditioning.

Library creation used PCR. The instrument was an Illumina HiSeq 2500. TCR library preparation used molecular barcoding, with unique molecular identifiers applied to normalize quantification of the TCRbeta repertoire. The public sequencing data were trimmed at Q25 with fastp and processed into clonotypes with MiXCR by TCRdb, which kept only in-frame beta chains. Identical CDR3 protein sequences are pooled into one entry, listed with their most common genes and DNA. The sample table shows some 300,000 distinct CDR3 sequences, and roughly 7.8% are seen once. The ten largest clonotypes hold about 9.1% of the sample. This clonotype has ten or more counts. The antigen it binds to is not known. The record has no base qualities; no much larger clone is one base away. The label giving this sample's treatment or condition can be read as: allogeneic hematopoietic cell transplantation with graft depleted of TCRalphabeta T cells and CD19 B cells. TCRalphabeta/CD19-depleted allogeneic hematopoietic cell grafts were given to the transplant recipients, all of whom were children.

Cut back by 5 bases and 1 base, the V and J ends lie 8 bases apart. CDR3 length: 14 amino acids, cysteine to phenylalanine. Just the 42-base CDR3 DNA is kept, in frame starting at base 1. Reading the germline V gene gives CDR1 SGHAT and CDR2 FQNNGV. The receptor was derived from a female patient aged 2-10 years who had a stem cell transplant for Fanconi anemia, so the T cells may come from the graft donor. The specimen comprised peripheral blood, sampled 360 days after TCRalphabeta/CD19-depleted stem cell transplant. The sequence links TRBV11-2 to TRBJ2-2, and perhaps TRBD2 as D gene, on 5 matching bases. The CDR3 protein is CASSLTRNTGELFF. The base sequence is TGTGCCAGCAGCCTAACTAGGAACACCGGGGAGCTGTTTTTT.